This T cell receptor beta chain stems from a study of PD-L1 blockade in urothelial cancer. For the study at large: Of prior chemotherapy regimens, patients had received between 0 and 3.

Time point defined: peripheral blood 6 weeks after treatment start. Sampling of each patient yielded between 1 and 8 specimens, collected pretreatment and on-treatment. Libraries were prepared by immunoSEQ multiplex PCR; TCRdb keeps only in-frame clonotypes and omits some of them. Of about 76,000 clones listed, 80% to 95% were seen once; the top ten hold about 0.87%. CDR1 KGHSH and CDR2 LQKENI come from the germline V gene. V gave up 0 bases and J gave up 3 bases; unmatched junction bases: 2. This CDR3 contains 17 residues. This chain joins TRBV18 and TRBJ2-3, with 14 bases identical to TRBD2. The source was PBMCs, collected around atezolizumab (anti-PD-L1) treatment. The sequence was obtained from a woman aged 80 or over with urothelial cancer. DNA of the CDR3: TGTGCCAGCTCACCACCGGGACTAGCGGGAGTAACAGATACGCAGTATTTT. Protein sequence: CASSPPGLAGVTDTQYF.